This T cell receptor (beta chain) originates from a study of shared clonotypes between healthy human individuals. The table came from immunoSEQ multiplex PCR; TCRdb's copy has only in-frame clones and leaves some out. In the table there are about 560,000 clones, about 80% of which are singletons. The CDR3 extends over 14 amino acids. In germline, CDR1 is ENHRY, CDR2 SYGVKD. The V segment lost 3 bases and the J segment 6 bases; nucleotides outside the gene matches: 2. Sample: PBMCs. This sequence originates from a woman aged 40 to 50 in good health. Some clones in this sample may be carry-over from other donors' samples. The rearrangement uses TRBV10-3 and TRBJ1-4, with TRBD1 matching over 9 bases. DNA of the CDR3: TGTGCCATCAGTGACGGGACAGGGTATGAAAAACTGTTTTTT. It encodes CAISDGTGYEKLFF.